Each of the 23 T cell receptor beta chains below was sequenced from the same sample in a study of blood T cell repertoires in COVID-19. Data came from immunoSEQ multiplex PCR; TCRdb stores just in-frame clones and leaves some out. The table includes some 120,000 clones, about 92% detected once. The source material was peripheral blood. The receptors shown here come from a man aged 45-65 years with active COVID-19.

The V call is TRBV6-5, the J call TRBJ2-1; TRBD1 might be the D (6 bases). With 4 bases removed from V and 8 bases from J, the gap between germline ends came to 12 bases. There are 13 residues in the CDR3. From germline, CDR1 is MNHEY and CDR2 SVGAGI. CDR3: CASSSWTEDEQFF. The DNA of the CDR3 is TGTGCCAGCAGTTCCTGGACAGAGGATGAGCAGTTCTTC.

The chain combines TRBV5-4 with TRBJ2-1, with 9 bases lining up with TRBD1. The germline V gene has CDR1 SGHNT and CDR2 YYREEE (reference sequence). Trimming cost V 1 base and J 5 bases; bases outside gene matches: 13. The CDR3 is made up of 18 amino acids. The CDR3 spells CASSLRASGQGVHNEQFF. As DNA, the CDR3 is TGTGCCAGCAGCTTGAGAGCTTCGGGACAGGGTGTCCACAATGAGCAGTTCTTC.

The chain carries TRBV4-1 and TRBJ2-1; 7 bases align to TRBD2. The CDR3 totals 17 residues. After removal of 4 bases from V and 7 bases from J, the junction contained 16 bases not matched to a gene. Germline CDR1 is MGHRA and CDR2 is YSYEKL. CDR3 bases: TGCGCCAGCAGCCGAGGTCCGCGGGGGAGTTCGGGGAATGAGCAGTTCTTC. Its translation: CASSRGPRGSSGNEQFF.

This chain uses TRBV7-9 with TRBJ1-4; possibly TRBD1 for D (6 bases). Germline V CDR1 and CDR2: SEHNR, FQNEAQ (reference sequence). This CDR3 is 15 amino acids long. Trimming pared 4 bases from V and 7 bases from J, leaving 16 bases between. The DNA of the CDR3 is TGTGCCAGCAGCTCACAAACAGGGTTTGGTGAAAAACTGTTTTTT. Amino acid sequence: CASSSQTGFGEKLFF.

V and J are TRBV5-1 and TRBJ2-3, with 10 bases that match TRBD2. V shed 4 bases, J shed 0 bases, and the junction held 5 bases outside the gene matches. Germline V gene lookup returns CDR1 SGHRS and CDR2 YFSETQ. The CDR3 is 16 residues long. CDR3 coding DNA: TGCGCCAGCAGCCCCTCTAGCGGGGGAAGCACAGATACGCAGTATTTT. Amino acids: CASSPSSGGSTDTQYF.

This clone came up once. V usage is TRBV18 and J usage is TRBJ2-5, with a tentative D call TRBD2 (6 bases). V was cut by 7 bases and J by 4 bases, with 16 bases left in between. The germline CDR1 and CDR2 sequences are KGHSH and LQKENI. The CDR3 covers 14 residues. CDR3 protein: CASYEGLWGETQYF. The CDR3 DNA reads TGTGCCAGCTATGAGGGACTTTGGGGAGAGACCCAGTACTTC.

The chain joins TRBV5-6 to TRBJ2-7; 8 bases align to TRBD2. Germline CDR1 reads SGHDT; CDR2 reads YYEEEE. Trimming at V came to 4 bases and at J to 4 bases, leaving 7 bases not matched to a gene. The CDR3 loop spans 14 amino acids. For the CDR3, the DNA is TGTGCCAGCAGCCCGGGGGGGGGTGCGTACGAGCAGTACTTC. Amino acids: CASSPGGGAYEQYF.

The CDR3 DNA sequence: TGTGCCAGCAGCAACGCCGGGACACAACACACAGATACGCAGTATTTT. Translating it yields CASSNAGTQHTDTQYF. V usage is TRBV11-3 and J usage is TRBJ2-3; a weak D match, TRBD1 (6 bases). This CDR3 region has 16 residues. Trimming shortened V by 5 bases and J by 2 bases, and 17 bases separated the two germline ends. Germline CDR1 reads SGHNT; CDR2 reads YENEEA.

V is TRBV15 and J is TRBJ2-2; D perhaps matches TRBD1 (5 bases). CDR1 is LNHNV and CDR2 is YYDKDF in the germline V gene (reference sequence). This CDR3 comprises 14 residues. Trimming took 2 bases from V and 8 from J, leaving 12 bases between them. The CDR3 sequence: CATSRQGALGELFF. The CDR3 coding sequence is TGTGCCACCAGCAGACAAGGGGCCTTGGGGGAGCTGTTTTTT.

A single count supports this clone. The chain uses TRBV2 and TRBJ1-5; D is unclear. Germline CDR1 is SNHLY and CDR2 is FYNNEI. This CDR3 is 15 amino acids long. Between the trimmed V and J ends, which lost 6 bases and 2 bases, there was a span of 14 bases. The CDR3 sequence is CASRAGGIGNQPQHF. DNA of the CDR3: TGTGCCAGCAGAGCTGGAGGGATTGGCAATCAGCCCCAGCATTTT.

V and J are TRBV11-3 and TRBJ2-3; 9 nucleotides agree with TRBD2. In germline, CDR1 is SGHNT, CDR2 YENEEA. The CDR3 runs 17 residues. The V gene end was trimmed by 5 bases and the J gene end by 0 bases; junction bases not matched to a gene: 9. In nucleotides, the CDR3 is TGTGCCAGCAGCCCCCGGGTGGCGGGGGGGAGCACAGATACGCAGTATTTT. Its protein product is CASSPRVAGGSTDTQYF.

The chain combines TRBV6-5 with TRBJ2-6; D is unresolved. V was pared by 0 bases and J by 3 bases, with 6 bases between. CDR1 MNHEY and CDR2 SVGAGI come from the germline V gene. The CDR3 is 15 residues long. The CDR3: CASSYSISGANVLTF. The CDR3 DNA follows: TGTGCCAGCAGTTACTCGATCAGTGGGGCCAACGTCCTGACTTTC.

The CDR3 sequence: CASSLGGALNYGYTF. The CDR3 coding sequence is TGTGCCAGCAGCCTTGGGGGGGCGCTCAACTATGGCTACACCTTC. V and J are TRBV14 and TRBJ1-2; tentatively, D is TRBD1 (6 bases). Trimming took off 4 bases at V and 2 bases at J, with 14 bases between the two ends. Germline CDR1 reads SGHDN; CDR2 reads FVKESK. This CDR3 has 15 amino acids.

CDR3 residues: CASSFPNEQFF. The CDR3 DNA sequence: TGTGCCAGCAGTTTCCCAAATGAGCAGTTCTTC. The rearrangement links TRBV12-3 or TRBV12-4 to TRBJ2-1; no clear D gene. The CDR3 spans 11 residues. V shed 3 bases and J shed 7 bases, with 4 bases lying between them.

Only one count was recorded for this clone. V is TRBV2 and J is TRBJ2-7, with TRBD1 as a possible D gene (5 bases). CDR3 length: 14 amino acids. The germline gives CDR1 SNHLY, CDR2 FYNNEI. Trimming took 2 bases from V and 3 from J, leaving 11 bases between them. The chain's CDR3 is CASSERAGYYEQYF. CDR3 nucleotide sequence: TGTGCCAGCAGTGAACGAGCAGGGTACTACGAGCAGTACTTC.

The chain uses TRBV7-2 and TRBJ1-1; D may be TRBD1 (5 bases). V was trimmed by 2 bases and J by 5 bases, leaving 9 bases between them. The CDR3 has 13 residues. The germline CDR1 and CDR2 sequences are SGHTA and FQGNSA. For the CDR3, the DNA is TGTGCCAGCAGCTTATTTCGGGGGACTGAAGCTTTCTTT. As protein: CASSLFRGTEAFF.

The V and J genes are TRBV3-1 (or the pseudogene TRBV3-2) and TRBJ2-1, with 8 bases aligning to TRBD2. The CDR3 consists of 15 residues. The ends lost 6 bases at V and 6 bases at J; junction bases unmatched: 10. From germline, CDR1 is LGHDT and CDR2 YNNKEL (reference sequence). The CDR3 here is CASRGPGGAGNEQFF. The DNA for the CDR3 is TGTGCCAGCAGAGGTCCCGGGGGGGCTGGCAATGAGCAGTTCTTC.

The chain combines TRBV7-2 with TRBJ2-3; TRBD2 matches at 11 bases. After removal of 0 bases from V and 6 bases from J, the junction contained 8 bases not matched to a gene. The CDR3 totals 17 residues. Germline V gene sequence: CDR1 SGHTA, CDR2 FQGNSA. In DNA form, the CDR3 reads TGTGCCAGCAGCTTAGCTAGCGGGAGGGGCGGGTACGATACGCAGTATTTT. The encoded protein is CASSLASGRGGYDTQYF.

The DNA for the CDR3 is TGTGCCAGCAGCTTGAAAGGGGGATTCGAGCAGTACTTC. Its translation: CASSLKGGFEQYF. The chain is built from TRBV7-7 and TRBJ2-7, with a weak D call TRBD1 (6 bases). The CDR3 sequence is 13 residues long. V was shortened by 3 bases and J by 6 bases, with 12 bases between the two germline ends. The V gene's germline CDR1 is SSHAT and CDR2 FNYEAQ (reference sequence).

The chain recombines TRBV5-8 with TRBJ1-5, with D tentatively TRBD1 (6 bases). Trimming cost V 4 bases and J 5 bases, with 13 bases left between them. This CDR3 is built from 14 residues. CDR1 SGHTS and CDR2 YDEGEE come from the germline V gene. The CDR3 sequence: CASSPGRGDQPQHF. DNA of the CDR3: TGTGCCAGCAGCCCAGGGAGGGGGGATCAGCCCCAGCATTTT.

This chain joins TRBV14 and TRBJ1-2; the match to TRBD1 covers 9 bases. The CDR3 has 17 amino acids. The germline gives CDR1 SGHDN, CDR2 FVKESK. The ends lost 0 bases at V and 6 bases at J; junction bases unmatched: 11. CDR3 residues: CASSQDHPGQGGHGYTF. For the CDR3, the DNA is TGTGCCAGCAGCCAAGATCACCCGGGACAGGGCGGCCATGGCTACACCTTC.

The gene calls are TRBV14 and TRBJ2-1; the D gene is possibly TRBD2 (6 bases). The CDR3 covers 16 residues. Germline CDR1 is SGHDN and CDR2 is FVKESK. Trimming removed 1 base from V and 0 bases from J, with 10 bases in between. The CDR3: CASSQARGSSYNEQFF. CDR3 nucleotides: TGTGCCAGCAGCCAAGCGCGGGGCTCCTCCTACAATGAGCAGTTCTTC. The complete variable domain, with remaining parts taken from reference TRBV14 and TRBJ2-1, reads EAGVTQFPSHSVIEKGQTVTLRCDPISGHDNLYWYRRVMGKEIKFLLHFVKESKQDESGMPNNRFLAERTGGTYSTLKVQPAELEDSGVYFCASSQARGSSYNEQFFGPGTRLTVL.

The chain uses TRBV27 and TRBJ2-5; 12 nucleotides agree with TRBD2. Germline values: CDR1 MNHEY, CDR2 SMNVEV (reference sequence). Losses at the gene ends were 5 bases for V and 3 bases for J; bases not matched to a gene: 4. The CDR3 has 15 residues. The CDR3 region is CASSTLAGGKETQYF. CDR3 DNA sequence: TGTGCCAGCAGTACACTAGCGGGGGGTAAAGAGACCCAGTACTTC.